This TCR beta chain came from a study of T cells after yellow fever vaccination. Turning to the study itself: SMART-Seq v4 Ultra Low Input prepared the low-cell-number fractions.

A note on this clonotype: What it recognizes is unknown.

J was trimmed by 1 base and V by 0 bases; bases with no gene match: 8. The length of the CDR3 is 18 residues. Germline V gene data show CDR1 as MDHEN and CDR2 as SYDVKM. Study-wide points: Contamination of FACS-sorted repertoires by abundant clonotypes from the bulk population could occur. In post-booster samples, most primary-vaccination clones reappeared (just under 97% CD4, 88% CD8).

The 5'RACE template-switching step produced TCR cDNA and added a universal primer site and UMIs. TCRdb reprocessed the 5' RACE reads with MiXCR, giving one entry per CDR3 protein. The sample gives approximately 580,000 distinct CDR3 sequences, about a sixth of which show up once; around 16% is in the top ten. This sequence was found in a young man who received the YFV17D yellow fever vaccine. The sample consisted of PBMCs, taken 4 to 5 days after the first yellow fever vaccination. V is TRBV28 and J is TRBJ1-1; 10 bases agree with TRBD1. This chain's CDR3 is CASSLWGQGKDWNTEAFF. The DNA of the CDR3 is TGTGCCAGCAGTTTATGGGGACAGGGGAAAGATTGGAACACTGAAGCTTTCTTT.